Each of the 27 T cell receptor beta chains below was sequenced from the same sample in a study of T cells after yellow fever vaccination. Using its own MiXCR run on the 5' RACE reads, TCRdb lists one record per CDR3 protein. The sample has some 400,000 distinct CDR3 sequences, roughly a sixth seen once. The specimen was PBMCs, collected before the yellow fever booster vaccination. The source is a man aged 18 to 30 who received the YFV17D yellow fever vaccine.

Only a few counts were recorded for this clonotype. The J gene is TRBJ2-2, the V gene TRBV4-3; D assignment may be TRBD1 or TRBD2 (6 bases each). From germline, CDR1 is LGHNA and CDR2 YSLEER. This CDR3 has 15 residues. V was trimmed by 0 bases and J by 6 bases, leaving 11 bases between them. CDR3 protein: CASSQDGGRAGELFF. The CDR3 nucleotides are TGCGCCAGCAGCCAAGACGGGGGCAGGGCCGGGGAGCTGTTTTTT.

Only a few counts were recorded for this clonotype. The gene calls are TRBV20-1 and TRBJ2-5, with 10 bases fitting TRBD2. Germline values: CDR1 DFQATT, CDR2 SNEGSKA (reference sequence). With V trimmed by 2 bases and J by 3 bases, 6 bases remained unmatched. The length of the CDR3 is 15 residues. The CDR3 nucleotides read TGCAGTGCTAGACTCCTAGCGGGGGCCAAAGAGACCCAGTACTTC. Translated: CSARLLAGAKETQYF.

Many counts were recorded for this clonotype. An end of the junction differs from the germline gene, which may be a read error. The rearrangement uses TRBV5-1 and TRBJ1-1; tentative D call: TRBD1 (5 bases). The CDR3 is made up of 11 amino acids. Germline loops: CDR1 SGHRS, CDR2 YFSETQ. Written as DNA, the CDR3 is TGTGCCAGCAGTTTGGGGCCTGAAGCTTTCTTT. It codes for CASSLGPEAFF. The whole variable domain, filled in from reference TRBV5-1 and TRBJ1-1, reads KAGVTQTPRYLIKTRGQQVTLSCSPISGHRSVSWYQQTPGQGLQFLFEYFSETQRNKGNFPGRFSGRQFSNSRSEMNVSTLELGDSALYLCASSLGPEAFFGQGTRLTVV.

The chain uses TRBV4-1 and TRBJ1-2; possible D gene TRBD1, 6 bases. CDR1 is MGHRA and CDR2 is YSYEKL in the germline V gene. The CDR3 loop spans 13 amino acids. Trimming removed 4 bases at V and 3 bases at J, with 9 bases between. CDR3 loop: CASSRDNDYGYTF. CDR3 sequence (DNA): TGCGCCAGCAGCCGGGACAACGACTATGGCTACACCTTC.

This clonotype was found a few times. The chain joins TRBV11-2 to TRBJ2-3; D gene uncertain. Trimming left V 2 bases short and J 8 bases short, with 17 bases between. The CDR3 totals 15 residues. CDR1 is SGHAT, CDR2 FQNNGV, per germline. DNA of the CDR3: TGTGCCAGCAGCTTACTAACCGCGCAAGTCGGTACGCAGTATTTT. It translates to CASSLLTAQVGTQYF.

The chain couples TRBV7-2 to TRBJ1-5; D not certain. The CDR3 length is 12 residues. V dropped 6 bases and J dropped 4 bases, with 7 bases sitting between them. Germline CDR1 is SGHTA and CDR2 is FQGNSA. CDR3 amino acids: CASSYQNQPQHF. In DNA form, the CDR3 reads TGTGCCAGCAGTTACCAAAATCAGCCCCAGCATTTT.

The chain links TRBV5-5 to TRBJ2-1; 10 bases agree with TRBD1. Trimming at V came to 3 bases and at J to 5 bases, leaving 5 bases not matched to a gene. From germline, CDR1 is SGHKS and CDR2 YYEKEE (reference sequence). The CDR3 totals 15 residues. CDR3: CASSWGGQGHNEQFF. CDR3 nucleotides: TGTGCCAGCAGCTGGGGGGGACAGGGGCACAATGAGCAGTTCTTC.

This clonotype occurred a few times. The V call is TRBV7-2, the J call TRBJ2-1; D is possibly TRBD1 (6 bases). V was trimmed by 4 bases and J by 3 bases, leaving 13 bases between them. This CDR3 contains 15 residues. Germline CDR1 SGHTA, CDR2 FQGNSA. In DNA form, the CDR3 reads TGTGCCAGCAGCTCGGGACACCAGTTCTACAATGAGCAGTTCTTC. Translated: CASSSGHQFYNEQFF.

This clonotype was observed a handful of times. Germline and junction disagree at one end, which may indicate a read error. The V gene is TRBV5-1, the J gene TRBJ2-1; D may be TRBD2 (5 bases). The CDR3 totals 16 residues. The germline V gene encodes CDR1 SGHRS and CDR2 YFSETQ. The CDR3 DNA is TGCGCCAGCAGTTTGGCCATCGGGGTCTCGGGGAATGAGCAGTTCTTC. Its translation is CASSLAIGVSGNEQFF.

V usage is TRBV20-1 and J usage is TRBJ2-3; no reliable D call. Germline values: CDR1 DFQATT, CDR2 SNEGSKA (reference sequence). V gave up 1 base and J gave up 0 bases, with 14 bases separating them. CDR3 length: 16 residues. The CDR3 DNA follows: TGCAGTGCTAGAGTGTTCGCGGCAGCTAGCACAGATACGCAGTATTTT. This sequence encodes CSARVFAAASTDTQYF.

This clonotype was seen more than once but under ten times. This sequence joins TRBV4-3 and TRBJ1-3; a possible D gene is TRBD1 (6 bases). CDR3 length: 15 residues. V was clipped by 2 bases and J by 0 bases, with 8 bases between them. Looked up from germline, CDR1 is LGHNA and CDR2 is YSLEER. The CDR3 nucleotides read TGCGCCAGCAGCCAAATGGACAGCTCTGGAAACACCATATATTTT. Encoded protein: CASSQMDSSGNTIYF.

A few counts support this clonotype. This sequence joins TRBV10-3 and TRBJ2-5, with D unresolved. Trimming left V 3 bases short and J 5 bases short, with 4 bases between. CDR1 and CDR2 (germline): ENHRY, SYGVKD. This CDR3 spans 11 amino acids. CDR3 nucleotide sequence: TGTGCCATCAGTGACGGGGAGACCCAGTACTTC. Its translation: CAISDGETQYF.

This clonotype was counted a few times. The chain couples TRBV18 to TRBJ2-2, with 10 bases fitting TRBD1. Germline CDR1 is KGHSH and CDR2 is LQKENI. J was trimmed by 6 bases and V by 2 bases; bases with no gene match: 6. The CDR3 runs to 16 residues. The DNA for the CDR3 is TGTGCCAGCTCACCAAACACCGGGACAGGGGCCGGGGAGCTGTTTTTT. Protein: CASSPNTGTGAGELFF.

The genes are TRBV18 and TRBJ2-5; D is perhaps TRBD1 (6 bases). The CDR3 has 14 amino acids. V lost 3 bases to trimming and J lost 5 bases, with 13 bases between them. CDR1 and CDR2 from the germline V gene are KGHSH and LQKENI. CDR3 loop: CASSPWGLRETQYF. CDR3 bases: TGTGCCAGCTCACCCTGGGGGCTTCGGGAGACCCAGTACTTC.

The gene calls are TRBV15 and TRBJ1-2; 8 nucleotides line up with TRBD1. Germline-derived CDR1 and CDR2 are LNHNV and YYDKDF (reference sequence). The CDR3 totals 15 residues. With V trimmed by 0 bases and J by 6 bases, 6 bases remained unmatched. In DNA form, the CDR3 reads TGTGCCACCAGCAGAGATACAACAGGGGGAAATGGCTACACCTTC. Its translation: CATSRDTTGGNGYTF.

This clonotype appeared a few times. This rearrangement joins TRBV7-6 to TRBJ2-1; 7 bases align to TRBD1. Germline V gene sequence: CDR1 SGHVS, CDR2 FNYEAQ. The CDR3 is made up of 13 amino acids. After removal of 5 bases from V and 6 bases from J, the junction contained 4 bases not matched to a gene. The CDR3 DNA reads as TGTGCCAGCAGCACCGGACAGGCCAATGAGCAGTTCTTC. Protein sequence: CASSTGQANEQFF.

The chain is built from TRBV29-1 and TRBJ2-2; TRBD1 matches at 7 bases. The CDR3 is made up of 15 amino acids. The germline V gene has CDR1 SQVTM and CDR2 ANQGSEA. The trim removed 3 bases at V and 1 base at J, leaving 5 bases unmatched. Here the CDR3 DNA reads TGCAGCGTTGAGGTCAGGGGGTTGAACACCGGGGAGCTGTTTTTT. Encoded protein: CSVEVRGLNTGELFF.

This sequence joins TRBV28 and TRBJ2-7; 9 positions match TRBD1. This CDR3 has 15 residues. V lost 5 bases and J lost 1; bases outside the gene matches: 6. Per the germline V gene, CDR1 is MDHEN and CDR2 is SYDVKM. CDR3 sequence (DNA): TGTGCCAGCAGTGAGACGGGACAGGGATCCTACGAGCAGTACGTC. Protein product: CASSETGQGSYEQYV.

This chain uses TRBV9 with TRBJ2-3; 8 bases line up with TRBD1. Trimming removed 6 bases from V and 2 bases from J; junction bases left unmatched: 8. This CDR3 contains 15 residues. Per germline, CDR1 SGDLS and CDR2 YYNGEE. This chain's CDR3 is CASTFSGQVTDTQYF. The DNA of the CDR3 is TGTGCCAGCACCTTTTCGGGACAGGTCACAGATACGCAGTATTTT.

The chain carries TRBV11-2 and TRBJ1-4; no reliable D call. Trimming stripped 5 bases from V and 5 bases from J, with 9 bases between. This CDR3 has 13 amino acids. CDR1 and CDR2 from the germline V gene are SGHAT and FQNNGV. The CDR3 DNA sequence: TGTGCCAGCAGCCGTTTAGGAAATGAAAAACTGTTTTTT. This encodes CASSRLGNEKLFF.

This clonotype turned up a few times. V is TRBV5-1 and J is TRBJ2-4; perhaps TRBD1 as D (6 bases). Trimming removed 0 bases from V and 9 bases from J, with 22 bases in between. The germline V gene encodes CDR1 SGHRS and CDR2 YFSETQ. The CDR3 extends over 17 amino acids. The CDR3 DNA follows: TGCGCCAGCAGCTTGGGGGGGCGAGGGCGCAGGGAAGGCATTCAGTACTTC. Its translation: CASSLGGRGRREGIQYF.

V is TRBV6-6 and J is TRBJ2-1, with 12 positions matching TRBD2. The germline gives CDR1 MNHNY, CDR2 SVGAGI (reference sequence). V shed 2 bases, J shed 5 bases, and the junction held 4 bases outside the gene matches. CDR3 length: 16 amino acids. CDR3 sequence reads: CASSYGASGGDNEQFF. The CDR3 DNA follows: TGTGCCAGCAGTTACGGGGCTAGCGGGGGGGACAATGAGCAGTTCTTC.

This chain uses TRBV7-8 with TRBJ1-2, with a possible D match to TRBD1 (6 bases). V was trimmed by 6 bases and J by 4 bases, leaving 15 bases between them. Per the germline V gene, CDR1 is SGHVS and CDR2 is FQNEAQ. The CDR3 is 14 amino acids. CDR3: CASRLTQGSYGYTF. In DNA, the CDR3 is TGTGCCAGCAGACTCACTCAGGGGAGCTATGGCTACACCTTC.

This clonotype was detected a few times. The chain recombines TRBV29-1 with TRBJ1-3, with D possibly TRBD1 on 6 matching bases. CDR1 is SQVTM and CDR2 is ANQGSEA in the germline V gene. This CDR3 has 15 amino acids. Trimming took 4 bases from V and 4 from J, leaving 17 bases between them. The CDR3 sequence is CSVALRQARGNTIYF. The CDR3 coding sequence is TGCAGCGTTGCCCTTCGACAGGCTAGAGGAAACACCATATATTTT.

The gene calls are TRBV20-1 and TRBJ1-2, with 9 nucleotides matching TRBD1. The CDR3 runs to 17 residues. From germline, CDR1 is DFQATT and CDR2 SNEGSKA (reference sequence). V lost 0 bases and J lost 3; bases outside the gene matches: 11. CDR3 bases: TGCAGTGCTAGAGAGTGGACAGGGGTCTTCGGGGACTATGGCTACACCTTC. Amino acids: CSAREWTGVFGDYGYTF.

The chain carries TRBV20-1 and TRBJ2-7, with a weak D call TRBD1 (5 bases). Looked up from germline, CDR1 is DFQATT and CDR2 is SNEGSKA (reference sequence). The CDR3 is made up of 13 amino acids. Trimming shortened V by 6 bases and J by 1 base, and 13 bases separated the two germline ends. The CDR3 nucleotides are TGCAGTGCCCCGGACACCGGGTCCTACGAGCAGTACGTC. Its protein product is CSAPDTGSYEQYV.

This clonotype was counted between two and nine times. The chain employs TRBV6-5 and TRBJ2-5, with 8 bases fitting TRBD1. Trimming took 10 bases from V and 5 from J; bases not matched to a gene: 6. The CDR3 length is 12 residues. Germline CDR1 is MNHEY and CDR2 is SVGAGI. DNA of the CDR3: TGTGCCACTCAGGGGGCTGGGGAGACCCAGTACTTC. It is translated as CATQGAGETQYF.